This TCR beta chain originates from a study of PD-1 blockade in classical Hodgkin lymphoma. Study observations and caveats: Repertoire difference causes, possibly disease activity or prior therapy, remain undefined. Diversity similar to that of newly diagnosed patients was seen at baseline in complete responders. By C4D1, diversity of CD4+ TCRs had risen significantly, whereas that of CD8+ TCRs had not.

Time point indicated: cycle 4 day 1 (C4D1), after around six weeks of nivolumab. After autologous stem cell transplantation all patients relapsed, and prior brentuximab vedotin exposure differed between cohorts. TCRdb's copy holds only in-frame clones and misses some; the assay was immunoSEQ multiplex PCR. The sample has some 58,000 clones, 91% seen once. On this clone itself: Its specificity is unknown.

Trimming removed 5 bases from V and 4 bases from J, with 15 bases in between. Germline CDR1 and CDR2: SGHAT and FQNNGV. The length of the CDR3 is 14 residues. This clonotype was obtained from a human donor with classical Hodgkin lymphoma. The chain is built from TRBV11-2 and TRBJ2-7, with D perhaps TRBD1 (6 bases). This specimen was peripheral blood mononuclear cells (PBMCs), taken before the fourth cycle of nivolumab. The CDR3 DNA is TGTGCCAGCAGCCCAGTTGGACAGTCATACGAGCAGTACTTC. This encodes CASSPVGQSYEQYF.